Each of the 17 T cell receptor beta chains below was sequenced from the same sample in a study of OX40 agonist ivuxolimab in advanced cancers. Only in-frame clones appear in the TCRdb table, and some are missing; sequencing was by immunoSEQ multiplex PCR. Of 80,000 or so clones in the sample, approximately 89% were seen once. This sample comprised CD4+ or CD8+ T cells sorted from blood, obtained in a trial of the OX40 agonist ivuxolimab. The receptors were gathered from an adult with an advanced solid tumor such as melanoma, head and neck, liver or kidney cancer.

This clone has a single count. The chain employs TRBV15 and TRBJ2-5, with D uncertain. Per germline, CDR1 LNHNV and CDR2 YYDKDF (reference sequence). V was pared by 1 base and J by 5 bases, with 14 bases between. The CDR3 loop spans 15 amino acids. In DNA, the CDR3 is TGTGCCACCAGCAGAGGGTCGGGCTCCGGGGAGACCCAGTACTTC. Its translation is CATSRGSGSGETQYF.

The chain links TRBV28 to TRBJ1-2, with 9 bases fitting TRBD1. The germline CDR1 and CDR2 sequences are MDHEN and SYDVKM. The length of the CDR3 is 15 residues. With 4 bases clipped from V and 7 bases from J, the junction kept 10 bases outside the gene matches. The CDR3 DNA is TGTGCCAGCAGTTACGAGACAGGGGGAACAGGTGGCTACACCTTC. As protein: CASSYETGGTGGYTF.

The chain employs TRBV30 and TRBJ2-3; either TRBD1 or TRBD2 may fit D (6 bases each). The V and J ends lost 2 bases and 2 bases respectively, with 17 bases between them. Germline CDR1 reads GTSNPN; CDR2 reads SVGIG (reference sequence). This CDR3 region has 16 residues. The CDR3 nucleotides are TGTGCCTGGAGTAGGGGGAGGCAGGCACACACAGATACGCAGTATTTT. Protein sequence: CAWSRGRQAHTDTQYF.

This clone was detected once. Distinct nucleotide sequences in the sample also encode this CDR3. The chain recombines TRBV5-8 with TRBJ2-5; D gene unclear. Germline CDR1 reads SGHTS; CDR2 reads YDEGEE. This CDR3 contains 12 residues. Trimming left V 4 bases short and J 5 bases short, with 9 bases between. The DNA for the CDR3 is TGTGCCAGCAGCCCCCCAAGGGAGACCCAGTACTTC. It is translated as CASSPPRETQYF.

As DNA, the CDR3 is TGTGCCAGTAGTTATCCGGGGGGGTCCACAGATACGCAGTATTTT. It codes for CASSYPGGSTDTQYF. The J gene is TRBJ2-3, the V gene TRBV19; 8 nucleotides match TRBD2. V lost 5 bases, J lost 2 bases, and 6 bases stayed unmatched. Germline CDR1 is LNHDA and CDR2 is SQIVND (reference sequence). The CDR3 extends over 15 amino acids. The variable domain in full, completed from reference TRBV19 and TRBJ2-3, reads DGGITQSPKYLFRKEGQNVTLSCEQNLNHDAMYWYRQDPGQGLRLIYYSQIVNDFQKGDIAEGYSVSREKKESFPLTVTSAQKNPTAFYLCASSYPGGSTDTQYFGPGTRLTVL.

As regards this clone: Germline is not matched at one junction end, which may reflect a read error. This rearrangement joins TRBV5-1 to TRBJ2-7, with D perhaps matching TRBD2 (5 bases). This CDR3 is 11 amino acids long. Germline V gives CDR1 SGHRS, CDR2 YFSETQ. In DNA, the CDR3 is TGTGCCAGCAGAGGAGGCTACGAGCAGTACTTC. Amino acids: CASRGGYEQYF.

The CDR3: CASSEAGTSGYEQYF. The CDR3 DNA reads TGTGCCAGCAGTGAAGCCGGGACTAGCGGCTACGAGCAGTACTTC. This rearrangement joins TRBV6-1 to TRBJ2-7, with TRBD2 identical over 11 bases. The CDR3 is made up of 15 amino acids. V lost 0 bases and J lost 3; bases outside the gene matches: 1. The V gene's germline CDR1 is MNHNS and CDR2 SASEGT.

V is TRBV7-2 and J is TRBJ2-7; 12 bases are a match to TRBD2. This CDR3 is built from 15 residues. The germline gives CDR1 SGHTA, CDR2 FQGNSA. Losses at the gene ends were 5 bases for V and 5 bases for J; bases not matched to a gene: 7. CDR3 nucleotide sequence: TGTGCCAGCAGCCAGGGGACTAGCGGGTTAAACGAGCAGTACTTC. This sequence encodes CASSQGTSGLNEQYF.

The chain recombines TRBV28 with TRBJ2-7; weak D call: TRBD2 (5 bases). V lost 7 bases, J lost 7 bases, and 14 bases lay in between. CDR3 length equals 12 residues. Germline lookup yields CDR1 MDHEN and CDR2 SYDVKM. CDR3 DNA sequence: TGTGCCAGCACGGACTCAAGAATGGAGCAGTACTTC. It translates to CASTDSRMEQYF.

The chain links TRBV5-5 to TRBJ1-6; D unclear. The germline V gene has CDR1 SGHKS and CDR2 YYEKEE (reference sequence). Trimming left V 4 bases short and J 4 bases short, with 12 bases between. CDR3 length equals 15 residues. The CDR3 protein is CASSPAPTYNSPLHF. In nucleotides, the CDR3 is TGTGCCAGCAGCCCAGCTCCCACTTATAATTCACCCCTCCACTTT.

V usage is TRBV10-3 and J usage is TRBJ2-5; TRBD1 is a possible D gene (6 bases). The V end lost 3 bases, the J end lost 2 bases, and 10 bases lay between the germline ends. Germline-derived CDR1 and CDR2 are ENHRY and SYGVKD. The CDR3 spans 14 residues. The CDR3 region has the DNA TGTGCCATCAGTGAACAGGGTTGGCAAGAGACCCAGTACTTC. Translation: CAISEQGWQETQYF.

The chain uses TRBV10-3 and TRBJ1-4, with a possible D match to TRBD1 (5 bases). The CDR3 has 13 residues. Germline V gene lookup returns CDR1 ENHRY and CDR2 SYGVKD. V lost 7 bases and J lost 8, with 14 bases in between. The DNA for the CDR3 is TGTGCCATCACTGGTGACGAGGGGGAAAAACTGTTTTTT. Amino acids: CAITGDEGEKLFF.

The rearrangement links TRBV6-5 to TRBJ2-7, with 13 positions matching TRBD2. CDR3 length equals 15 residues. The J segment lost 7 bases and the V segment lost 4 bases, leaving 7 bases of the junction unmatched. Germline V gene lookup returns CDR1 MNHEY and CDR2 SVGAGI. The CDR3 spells CASSLRTSGSREQYF. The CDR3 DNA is TGTGCCAGCAGTTTAAGGACTAGCGGGAGTAGGGAGCAGTACTTC.

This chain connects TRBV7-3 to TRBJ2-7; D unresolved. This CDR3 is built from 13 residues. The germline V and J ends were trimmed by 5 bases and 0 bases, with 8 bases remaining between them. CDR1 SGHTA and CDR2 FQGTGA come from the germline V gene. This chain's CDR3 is CASSRAPSYEQYF. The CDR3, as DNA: TGTGCCAGCAGCCGGGCCCCCTCCTACGAGCAGTACTTC.

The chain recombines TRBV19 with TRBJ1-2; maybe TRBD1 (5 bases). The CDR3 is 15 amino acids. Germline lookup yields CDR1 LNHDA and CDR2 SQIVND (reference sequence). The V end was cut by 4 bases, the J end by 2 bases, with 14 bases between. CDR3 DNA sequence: TGTGCCAGTAGTAACGCCGGGACGAGAAACTATGGCTACACCTTC. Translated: CASSNAGTRNYGYTF.

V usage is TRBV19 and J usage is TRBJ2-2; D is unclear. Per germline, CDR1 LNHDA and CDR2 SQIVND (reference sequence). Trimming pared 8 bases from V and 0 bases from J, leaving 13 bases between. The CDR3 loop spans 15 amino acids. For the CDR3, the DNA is TGTGCCAGTGGCCACAGAAGTTCGAACACCGGGGAGCTGTTTTTT. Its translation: CASGHRSSNTGELFF. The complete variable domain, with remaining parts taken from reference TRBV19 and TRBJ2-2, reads DGGITQSPKYLFRKEGQNVTLSCEQNLNHDAMYWYRQDPGQGLRLIYYSQIVNDFQKGDIAEGYSVSREKKESFPLTVTSAQKNPTAFYLCASGHRSSNTGELFFGEGSRLTVL.

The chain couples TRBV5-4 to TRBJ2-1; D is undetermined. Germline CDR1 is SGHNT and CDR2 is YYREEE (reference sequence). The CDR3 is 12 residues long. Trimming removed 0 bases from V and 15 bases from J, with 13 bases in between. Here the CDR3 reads CASSLDGAAPFF. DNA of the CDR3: TGTGCCAGCAGCTTGGATGGAGCCGCCCCGTTCTTC.